Given below is one TCR beta chain in context. The CDR3 contains 16 residues. Germline loops: CDR1 SNHLY, CDR2 FYNNEI. V trimming: 6 bases; J trimming: 8 bases; junction bases outside the gene matches: 16. The data were taken from a study of blood T cell repertoires in COVID-19. Whole-study context: T cells, B-cell-depleted T cells, or PBMCs supplied cDNA or gDNA.

This table comes from immunoSEQ multiplex PCR, and its TCRdb copy is limited to in-frame clones, with some not included. In the table there are more than 90,000 clones, approximately 81% of which are singletons. The sequence was collected from a man aged 60 to 69 with acute or convalescent COVID-19. The rearrangement links TRBV2 to TRBJ1-2; 9 bases align to TRBD1. The source material was peripheral blood. CDR3: CASSQTRDRVVGGYTF. The CDR3 DNA is TGTGCCAGCAGCCAAACACGGGACAGGGTAGTGGGGGGCTACACCTTC.